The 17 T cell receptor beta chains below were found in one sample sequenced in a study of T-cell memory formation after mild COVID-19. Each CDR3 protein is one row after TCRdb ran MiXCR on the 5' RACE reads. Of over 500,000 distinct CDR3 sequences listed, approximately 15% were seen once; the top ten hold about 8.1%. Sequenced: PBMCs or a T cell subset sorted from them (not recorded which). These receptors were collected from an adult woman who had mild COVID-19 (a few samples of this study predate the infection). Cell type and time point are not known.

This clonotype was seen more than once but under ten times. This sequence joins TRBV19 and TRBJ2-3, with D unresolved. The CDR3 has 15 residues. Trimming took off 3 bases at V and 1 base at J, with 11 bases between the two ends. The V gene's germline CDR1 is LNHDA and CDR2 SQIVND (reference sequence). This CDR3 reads CASSISMYGTDTQYF. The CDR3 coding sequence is TGTGCCAGTAGTATTTCCATGTACGGCACAGATACGCAGTATTTT.

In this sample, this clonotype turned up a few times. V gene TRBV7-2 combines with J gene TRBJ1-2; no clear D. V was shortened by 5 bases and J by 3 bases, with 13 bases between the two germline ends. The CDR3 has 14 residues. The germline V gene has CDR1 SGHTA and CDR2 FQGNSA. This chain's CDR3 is CASSPRTGHYGYTF. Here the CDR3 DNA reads TGTGCCAGCAGCCCTCGTACGGGCCACTATGGCTACACCTTC. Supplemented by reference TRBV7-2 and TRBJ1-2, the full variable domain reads GAGVSQSPSNKVTEKGKDVELRCDPISGHTALYWYRQSLGQGLEFLIYFQGNSAPDKSGLPSDRFSAERTGGSVSTLTIQRTQQEDSAVYLCASSPRTGHYGYTFGSGTRLTVV.

The CDR3: CASTQLGGLAAEQFF. The CDR3 nucleotides are TGTGCCAGCACCCAACTGGGGGGACTAGCTGCTGAGCAGTTCTTC. The V call is TRBV12-3 or TRBV12-4, the J call TRBJ2-1, with 9 bases matching TRBD2. CDR3 length equals 15 residues. Trimming took 7 bases from V and 9 from J; bases not matched to a gene: 13.

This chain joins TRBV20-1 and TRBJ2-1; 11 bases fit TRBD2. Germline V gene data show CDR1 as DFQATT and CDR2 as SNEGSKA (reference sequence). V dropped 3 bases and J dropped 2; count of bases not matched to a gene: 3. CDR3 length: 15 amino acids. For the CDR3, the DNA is TGCAGTGCTAGGGGGACTAGCGGCACCTACAATGAGCAGTTCTTC. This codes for CSARGTSGTYNEQFF.

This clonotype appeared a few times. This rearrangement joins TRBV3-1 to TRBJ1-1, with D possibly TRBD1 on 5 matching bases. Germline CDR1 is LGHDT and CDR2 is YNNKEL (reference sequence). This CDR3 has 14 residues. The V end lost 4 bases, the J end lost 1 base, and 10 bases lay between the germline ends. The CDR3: CASSRSTGNTEAFF. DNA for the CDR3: TGTGCCAGCAGCCGTTCAACAGGGAACACTGAAGCTTTCTTT.

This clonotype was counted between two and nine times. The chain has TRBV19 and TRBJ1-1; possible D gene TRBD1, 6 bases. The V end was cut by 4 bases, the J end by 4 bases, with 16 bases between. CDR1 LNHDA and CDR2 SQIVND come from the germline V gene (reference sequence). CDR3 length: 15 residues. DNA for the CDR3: TGTGCCAGTAGTAACTCACAGGGCGGGGGCACTGAAGCTTTCTTT. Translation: CASSNSQGGGTEAFF. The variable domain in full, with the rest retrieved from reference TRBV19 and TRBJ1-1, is DGGITQSPKYLFRKEGQNVTLSCEQNLNHDAMYWYRQDPGQGLRLIYYSQIVNDFQKGDIAEGYSVSREKKESFPLTVTSAQKNPTAFYLCASSNSQGGGTEAFFGQGTRLTVV.

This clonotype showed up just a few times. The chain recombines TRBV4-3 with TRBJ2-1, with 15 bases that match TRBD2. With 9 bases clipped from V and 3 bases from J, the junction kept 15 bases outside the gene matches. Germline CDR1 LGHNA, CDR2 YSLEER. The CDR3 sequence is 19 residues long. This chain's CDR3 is CAREPLGTSGRLDYNEQFF. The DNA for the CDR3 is TGCGCCAGGGAGCCGTTGGGGACTAGCGGGAGGTTGGACTACAATGAGCAGTTCTTC.

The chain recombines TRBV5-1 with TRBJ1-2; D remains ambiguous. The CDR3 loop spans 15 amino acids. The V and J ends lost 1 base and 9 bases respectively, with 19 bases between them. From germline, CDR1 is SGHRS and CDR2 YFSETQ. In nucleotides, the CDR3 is TGCGCCAGCAGCTTGAATTCGGGCTACCAGGTCAGCTACACCTTC. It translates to CASSLNSGYQVSYTF. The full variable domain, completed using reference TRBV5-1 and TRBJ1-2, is KAGVTQTPRYLIKTRGQQVTLSCSPISGHRSVSWYQQTPGQGLQFLFEYFSETQRNKGNFPGRFSGRQFSNSRSEMNVSTLELGDSALYLCASSLNSGYQVSYTFGSGTRLTVV.

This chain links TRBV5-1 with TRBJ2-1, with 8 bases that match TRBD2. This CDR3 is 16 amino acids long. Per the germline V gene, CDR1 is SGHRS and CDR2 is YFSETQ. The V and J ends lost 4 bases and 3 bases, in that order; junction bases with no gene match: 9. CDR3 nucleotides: TGCGCCAGCAGCCTCAACCAGCGGGGGAGCTACAATGAGCAGTTCTTC. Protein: CASSLNQRGSYNEQFF.

The CDR3 DNA is TGTGCCAGCAGCCTCGGTGGCCATGAGCAGTTCTTC. Translated: CASSLGGHEQFF. This chain links TRBV9 with TRBJ2-1; D gene ambiguous. Trimming pared 4 bases from V and 8 bases from J, leaving 10 bases between. Germline CDR1 reads SGDLS; CDR2 reads YYNGEE. This CDR3 is built from 12 residues.

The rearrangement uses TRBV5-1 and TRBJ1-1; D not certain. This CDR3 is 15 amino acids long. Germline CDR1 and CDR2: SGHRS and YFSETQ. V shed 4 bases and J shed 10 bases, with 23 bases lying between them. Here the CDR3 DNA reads TGCGCCAGCAGCGAGTCCGGACGCATGGTTAGTCGAGCTTTCTTT. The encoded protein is CASSESGRMVSRAFF.

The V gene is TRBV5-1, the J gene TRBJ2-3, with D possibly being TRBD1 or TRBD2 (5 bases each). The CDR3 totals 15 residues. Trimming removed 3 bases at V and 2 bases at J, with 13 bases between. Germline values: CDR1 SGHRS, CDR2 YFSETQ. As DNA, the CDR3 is TGCGCCAGCAGCTCCCCCTTGGGGGACACAGATACGCAGTATTTT. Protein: CASSSPLGDTDTQYF.

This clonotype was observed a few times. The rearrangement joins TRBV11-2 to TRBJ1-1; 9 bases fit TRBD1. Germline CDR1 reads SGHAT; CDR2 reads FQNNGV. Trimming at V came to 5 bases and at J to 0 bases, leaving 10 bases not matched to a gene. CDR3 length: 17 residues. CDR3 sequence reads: CASSLRTGVRMNTEAFF. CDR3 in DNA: TGTGCCAGCAGCCTTCGGACAGGGGTTCGTATGAACACTGAAGCTTTCTTT.

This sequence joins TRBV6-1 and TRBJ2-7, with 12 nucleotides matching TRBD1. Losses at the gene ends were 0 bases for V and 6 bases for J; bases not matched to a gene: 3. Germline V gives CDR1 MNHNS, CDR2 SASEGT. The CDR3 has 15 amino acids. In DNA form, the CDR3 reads TGTGCCAGCAGTGAAGCCGGGACAGGGGGCTCCGAGCAGTACTTC. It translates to CASSEAGTGGSEQYF.

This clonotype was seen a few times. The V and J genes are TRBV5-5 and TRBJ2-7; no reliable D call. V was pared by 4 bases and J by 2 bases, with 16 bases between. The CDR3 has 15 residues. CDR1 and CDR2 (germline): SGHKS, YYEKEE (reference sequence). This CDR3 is CASSPTATTTYEQYF. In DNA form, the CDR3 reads TGTGCCAGCAGCCCGACTGCCACGACGACCTACGAGCAGTACTTC.

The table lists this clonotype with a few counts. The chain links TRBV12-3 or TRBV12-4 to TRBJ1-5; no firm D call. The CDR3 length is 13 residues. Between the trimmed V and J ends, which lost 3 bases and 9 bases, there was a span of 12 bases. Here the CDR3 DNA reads TGTGCCAGCAGTTTTCTCCCAACCAGGCCCCAGCATTTT. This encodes CASSFLPTRPQHF.

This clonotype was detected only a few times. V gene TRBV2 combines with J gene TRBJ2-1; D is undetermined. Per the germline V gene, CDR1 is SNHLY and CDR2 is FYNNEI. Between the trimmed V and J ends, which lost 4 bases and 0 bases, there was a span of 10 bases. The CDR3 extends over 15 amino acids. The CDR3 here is CASSASASSYNEQFF. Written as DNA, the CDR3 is TGTGCCAGCAGTGCCTCAGCAAGCTCCTACAATGAGCAGTTCTTC.